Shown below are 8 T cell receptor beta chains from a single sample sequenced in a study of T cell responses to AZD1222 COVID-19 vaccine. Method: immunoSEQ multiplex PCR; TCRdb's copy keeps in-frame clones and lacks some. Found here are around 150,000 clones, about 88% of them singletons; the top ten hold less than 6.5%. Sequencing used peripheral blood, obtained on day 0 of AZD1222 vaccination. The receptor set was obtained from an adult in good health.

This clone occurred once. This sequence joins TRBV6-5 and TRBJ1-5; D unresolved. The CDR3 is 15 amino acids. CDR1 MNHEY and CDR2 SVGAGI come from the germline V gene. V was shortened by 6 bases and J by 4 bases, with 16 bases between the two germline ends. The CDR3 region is CASRLLREPNQPQHF. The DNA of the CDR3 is TGTGCCAGCAGGTTACTGAGGGAACCTAATCAGCCCCAGCATTTT.

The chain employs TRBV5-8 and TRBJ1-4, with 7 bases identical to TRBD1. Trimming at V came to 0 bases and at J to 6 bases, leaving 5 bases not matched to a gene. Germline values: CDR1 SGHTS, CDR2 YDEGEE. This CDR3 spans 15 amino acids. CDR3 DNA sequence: TGTGCCAGCAGCTTGGGCGGACAGGCGGATGAAAAACTGTTTTTT. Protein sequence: CASSLGGQADEKLFF.

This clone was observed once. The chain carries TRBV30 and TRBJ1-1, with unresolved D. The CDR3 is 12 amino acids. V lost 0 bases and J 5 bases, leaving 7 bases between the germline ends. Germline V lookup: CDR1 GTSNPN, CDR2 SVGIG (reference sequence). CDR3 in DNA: TGTGCCTGGAGTGTACGAGGGACTGAAGCTTTCTTT. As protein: CAWSVRGTEAFF.

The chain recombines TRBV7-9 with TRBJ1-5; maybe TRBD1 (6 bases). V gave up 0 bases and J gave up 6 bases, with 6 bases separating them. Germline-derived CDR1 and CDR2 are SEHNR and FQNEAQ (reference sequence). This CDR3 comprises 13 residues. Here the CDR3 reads CASSLAGGQPQHF. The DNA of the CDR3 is TGTGCCAGCAGCTTAGCAGGGGGTCAGCCCCAGCATTTT.

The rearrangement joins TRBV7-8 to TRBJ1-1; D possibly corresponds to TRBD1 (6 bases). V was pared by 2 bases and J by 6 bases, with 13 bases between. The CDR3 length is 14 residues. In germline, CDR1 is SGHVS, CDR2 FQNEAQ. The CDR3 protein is CASSLRQGGAEAFF. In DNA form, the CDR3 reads TGTGCCAGCAGCTTACGCCAAGGGGGGGCTGAAGCTTTCTTT. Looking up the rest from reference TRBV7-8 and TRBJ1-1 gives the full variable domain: GAGVSQSPRYKVAKRGQDVALRCDPISGHVSLFWYQQALGQGPEFLTYFQNEAQLDKSGLPSDRFFAERPEGSVSTLKIQRTQQEDSAVYLCASSLRQGGAEAFFGQGTRLTVV.

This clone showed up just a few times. In DNA, the CDR3 is TGCAGTGTTGTCGGCGAGACCCAGTACTTC. This codes for CSVVGETQYF. The rearrangement links TRBV20-1 to TRBJ2-5; no reliable D call. The germline CDR1 and CDR2 sequences are DFQATT and SNEGSKA (reference sequence). The V end was cut by 7 bases, the J end by 5 bases, with 8 bases between. The CDR3 contains 10 residues.

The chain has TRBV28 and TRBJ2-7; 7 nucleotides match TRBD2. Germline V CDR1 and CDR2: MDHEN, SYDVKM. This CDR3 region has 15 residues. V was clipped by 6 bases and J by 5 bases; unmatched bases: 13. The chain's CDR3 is CASSTGGWAVHEQYF. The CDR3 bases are TGTGCCAGCAGCACCGGGGGGTGGGCCGTCCACGAGCAGTACTTC.

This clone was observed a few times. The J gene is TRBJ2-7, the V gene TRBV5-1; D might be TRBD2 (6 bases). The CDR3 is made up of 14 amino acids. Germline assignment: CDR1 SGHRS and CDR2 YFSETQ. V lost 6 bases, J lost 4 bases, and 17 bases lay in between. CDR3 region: CASKRDFGSYEQYF. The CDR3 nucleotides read TGCGCCAGCAAGAGGGACTTCGGTAGTTACGAGCAGTACTTC.